This TCR beta chain was identified during a study of a mutant IDH1 vaccine in newly diagnosed glioma. Overall study context: Beginning 4-6 weeks after radiotherapy alone, or with temozolomide cycles, vaccination took place. The earlier regimen, radiotherapy, temozolomide, or both, was most often both.

The data were produced by immunoSEQ multiplex PCR, yet TCRdb's version contains in-frame clones alone and is incomplete. The table shows approximately 50,000 clones, with just under 80% occurring only once. The V and J ends lost 4 bases and 1 base respectively, with 8 bases between them. Germline lookup yields CDR1 SGHDT and CDR2 YYEEEE. The CDR3 runs to 13 residues. Specified time point: week 5, during vaccination. All doses held 300 ug of mutant IDH1 20-mer peptide, with topical imiquimod. A note on this clone: Its antigen is as yet unknown.

Overall study findings and caveats: The vaccine induced immune responses, and these occurred in about 95% of patients. Seemingly, top peripheral T cell clonotype changes bore no relation to pseudoprogression.

The material sequenced was PBMCs, taken from a glioma patient whose treatment included an IDH1 peptide vaccine. This chain connects TRBV5-6 to TRBJ1-1, with no clear D. The origin of this receptor is a man aged 50 or older with glioma. CDR3: CASSPGPNTEAFF. The CDR3 bases are TGTGCCAGCAGCCCGGGCCCGAACACTGAAGCTTTCTTT. Looking up the rest from reference TRBV5-6 and TRBJ1-1 gives the full variable domain: DAGVTQSPTHLIKTRGQQVTLRCSPKSGHDTVSWYQQALGQGPQFIFQYYEEEERQRGNFPDRFSGHQFPNYSSELNVNALLLGDSALYLCASSPGPNTEAFFGQGTRLTVV.